The rows below give T cell receptor beta chains drawn from one sample of a study of blood T cell repertoires in COVID-19. Profiling relied on immunoSEQ multiplex PCR, and the TCRdb table lists in-frame clones only, not all of them. The data hold 25,000 to 35,000 clones, with 91% observed a single time. The sample taken for sequencing was peripheral blood. The origin of the receptors is a human donor with active COVID-19. The donor label of this sample is uncertain. Both conserved end residues are part of each CDR3. The D gene is left open where the match is weak. Clone size is given for some rows only: seen once, a few or many times, or a class if the clone is expanded.

TRBD1	TRBV27	NA	TRBJ1-2	TGTGCCAGCAGTTTTGGGACAGGGGCCTATGGCTACACCTTC	CASSFGTGAYGYTF
NA	TRBV7-6	once	TRBJ1-5	TGTGCCAGCACCTTAGGGGGGGGCGCAGGGAATCAGCCCCAGCATTTT	CASTLGGGAGNQPQHF
NA	TRBV14	NA	TRBJ2-7	TGTGCCAGCAGCCAAGGAAGCTTCCCCTACGAGCAGTACTTC	CASSQGSFPYEQYF
TRBD2	TRBV4-1	NA	TRBJ2-1	TGCGCCAGCAGCGTCGGGACTAGCGGCCGGATTTACAATGAGCAGTTCTTC	CASSVGTSGRIYNEQFF
NA	TRBV27	NA	TRBJ1-5	TGTGCCAGCAGTTCTCAAAGCGGGGGCAATCAGCCCCAGCATTTT	CASSSQSGGNQPQHF
TRBD1	TRBV27	NA	TRBJ2-1	TGTGCCAGCAGTTTATACGGGACAGGGGTTCACAATGAGCAGTTCTTC	CASSLYGTGVHNEQFF
TRBD2	TRBV7-8	NA	TRBJ2-3	TGTGCCAGCAGCCACACTAGCGGGAGGTACATAAGTCCAGATACGCAGTATTTT	CASSHTSGRYISPDTQYF
NA	TRBV7-2	NA	TRBJ2-1	TGTGCCAGCAGCTGGGGAAGGGGTCTGGATGAGCAGTTCTTC	CASSWGRGLDEQFF
NA	TRBV28	once	TRBJ2-2	TGTGCCAGCAGTTTCGGGAGTCAAGCCGGGGAGCTGTTTTTT	CASSFGSQAGELFF
NA	TRBV2	NA	TRBJ1-2	TGTGCCAGCAGTGAAGCGCCAGGATACCCCTATGGCTACACCTTC	CASSEAPGYPYGYTF
NA	TRBV10-2	NA	TRBJ1-5	TGCGCCAGCAGTGAGACACCGGGACTCGGACAGCCCCAGCATTTT	CASSETPGLGQPQHF
NA	TRBV3-1/TRBV3-2	NA	TRBJ2-2	TGTGCCAGCAGCCCTGGGACGGGGGTAGGGGAGCTGTTTTTT	CASSPGTGVGELFF